This TCR beta chain emerged from a study of low-dose radiotherapy and immunotherapy resistance in tumors. In its sample, this clonotype was seen many times. With a V-primer adapter and a constant-region primer, TCRs were amplified for roughly 18 PCR cycles. Via MiXCR, TCRdb re-called the reads, giving one row per CDR3 protein. This table holds roughly 52,000 distinct CDR3 sequences, approximately 35% found once. The sample's time point: after trial treatment. Documented treatment: LDRT plus nivolumab, ipilimumab, low-dose cyclophosphamide and aspirin (RACIN trial). Donors received a regimen that comprised nivolumab, ipilimumab, aspirin, low-dose cyclophosphamide and low-dose radiotherapy. Germline V lookup: CDR1 SGHTA, CDR2 FQGNSA. The CDR3 has 14 amino acids. Trimming took off 3 bases at V and 3 bases at J, with 12 bases between the two ends.

The chain uses TRBV7-2 and TRBJ2-7; D uncertain. The source of this sequence is a male donor with rectosigmoid adenocarcinoma. Sequencing used PBMCs, obtained after low-dose radiotherapy plus immunotherapy. CDR3 protein: CASSFEAGNYEQYF. Here the CDR3 DNA reads TGTGCCAGCAGCTTTGAGGCCGGTAACTACGAGCAGTACTTC. Full variable domain (outside the CDR3, taken from reference TRBV7-2 and TRBJ2-7): GAGVSQSPSNKVTEKGKDVELRCDPISGHTALYWYRQSLGQGLEFLIYFQGNSAPDKSGLPSDRFSAERTGGSVSTLTIQRTQQEDSAVYLCASSFEAGNYEQYFGPGTRLTVT.